A single TCR beta chain is shown here with its context. Its target is not known. The data are from a study of brain metastases from non-small cell lung cancer. Study-wide points: T-cell clones appeared expanded in less than 75% of brain metastases relative to matched primary tumors.

Germline assignment: CDR1 LGHNA and CDR2 YSLEER. V was cut by 0 bases and J by 2 bases, with 7 bases left in between. The CDR3 covers 14 residues. TCRdb's copy holds only in-frame clones and misses some; the assay was immunoSEQ multiplex PCR. The table shows more than 7,500 clones, with around 81% occurring only once. Sequenced: primary lung tumor tissue. This chain uses TRBV4-3 with TRBJ1-1; D might be TRBD1 (5 bases). This receptor was taken from a donor at least 40 years old with non-small cell lung cancer. DNA of the CDR3: TGCGCCAGCAGCCAAGATCAGGGAAACACTGAAGCTTTCTTT. Its translation: CASSQDQGNTEAFF.